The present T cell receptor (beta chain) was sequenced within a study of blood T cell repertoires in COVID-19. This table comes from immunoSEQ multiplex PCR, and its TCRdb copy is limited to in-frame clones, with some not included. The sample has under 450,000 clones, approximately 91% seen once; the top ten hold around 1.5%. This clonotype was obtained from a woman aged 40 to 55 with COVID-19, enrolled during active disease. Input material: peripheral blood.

This CDR3 reads CASSMGGSGNTGELFF. The CDR3 coding sequence is TGTGCCAGTAGTATGGGCGGGAGTGGGAACACCGGGGAGCTGTTTTTT. The genes are TRBV19 and TRBJ2-2; TRBD2 matches at 7 bases. V dropped 3 bases and J dropped 1; count of bases not matched to a gene: 5. This CDR3 region has 16 residues. CDR1 and CDR2 from the germline V gene are LNHDA and SQIVND (reference sequence).